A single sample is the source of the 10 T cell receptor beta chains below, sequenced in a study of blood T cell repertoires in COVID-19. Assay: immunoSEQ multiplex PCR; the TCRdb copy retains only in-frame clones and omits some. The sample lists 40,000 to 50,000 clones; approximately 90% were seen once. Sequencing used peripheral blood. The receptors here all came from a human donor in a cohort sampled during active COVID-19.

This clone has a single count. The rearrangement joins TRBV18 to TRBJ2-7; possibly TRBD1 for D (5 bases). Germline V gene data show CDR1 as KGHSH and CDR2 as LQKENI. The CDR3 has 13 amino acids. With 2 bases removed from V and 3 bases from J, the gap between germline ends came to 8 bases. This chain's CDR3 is CASSPDTGYEQYF. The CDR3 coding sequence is TGTGCCAGCTCACCAGATACAGGCTACGAGCAGTACTTC.

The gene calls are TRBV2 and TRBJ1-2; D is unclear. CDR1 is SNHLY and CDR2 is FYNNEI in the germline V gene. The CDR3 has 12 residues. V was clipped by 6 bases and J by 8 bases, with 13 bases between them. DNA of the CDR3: TGTGCCAGCAGGACAAACAGTCTCGGCTACACCTTC. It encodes CASRTNSLGYTF.

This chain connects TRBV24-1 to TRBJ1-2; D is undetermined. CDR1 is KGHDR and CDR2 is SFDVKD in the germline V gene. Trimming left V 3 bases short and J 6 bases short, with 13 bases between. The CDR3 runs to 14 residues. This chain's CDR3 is CATSDPGSKDGYTF. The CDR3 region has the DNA TGTGCCACCAGTGATCCCGGGTCAAAGGATGGCTACACCTTC.

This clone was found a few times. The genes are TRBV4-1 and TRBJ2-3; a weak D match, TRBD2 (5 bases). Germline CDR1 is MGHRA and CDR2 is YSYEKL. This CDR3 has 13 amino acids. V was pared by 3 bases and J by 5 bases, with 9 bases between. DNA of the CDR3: TGCGCCAGCAGCCATCCGGGGATAGATACGCAGTATTTT. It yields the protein CASSHPGIDTQYF.

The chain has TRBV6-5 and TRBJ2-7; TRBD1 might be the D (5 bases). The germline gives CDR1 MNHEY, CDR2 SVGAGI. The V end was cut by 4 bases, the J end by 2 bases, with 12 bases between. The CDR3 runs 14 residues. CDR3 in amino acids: CASSSPAGPYEQYF. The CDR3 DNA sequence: TGTGCCAGCAGTTCCCCAGCAGGGCCCTACGAGCAGTACTTC.

In DNA, the CDR3 is TGTGCCAGCAGCTTAAACGGGGGTTCCTATGGCTACACCTTC. Residues: CASSLNGGSYGYTF. J is TRBJ1-2 and V is TRBV7-3; the D gene is possibly TRBD1 (5 bases). The CDR3 runs to 14 residues. Deletions cut 1 base from V and 4 bases from J, with 10 bases between. Germline lookup yields CDR1 SGHTA and CDR2 FQGTGA.

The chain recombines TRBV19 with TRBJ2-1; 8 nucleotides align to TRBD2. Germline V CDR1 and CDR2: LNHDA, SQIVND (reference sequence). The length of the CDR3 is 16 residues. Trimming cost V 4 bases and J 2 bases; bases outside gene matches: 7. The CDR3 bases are TGTGCCAGTAGTAAAAGACTAGCGACTACCTACAATGAGCAGTTCTTC. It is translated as CASSKRLATTYNEQFF.

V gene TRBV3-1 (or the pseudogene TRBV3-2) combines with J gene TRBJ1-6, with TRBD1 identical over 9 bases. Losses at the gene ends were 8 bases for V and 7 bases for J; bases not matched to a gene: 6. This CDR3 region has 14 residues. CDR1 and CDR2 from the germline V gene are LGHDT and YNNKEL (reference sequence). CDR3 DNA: TGTGCCAGCGGTCTGACAGGGGGAAATTCACCCCTCCACTTT. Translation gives CASGLTGGNSPLHF.

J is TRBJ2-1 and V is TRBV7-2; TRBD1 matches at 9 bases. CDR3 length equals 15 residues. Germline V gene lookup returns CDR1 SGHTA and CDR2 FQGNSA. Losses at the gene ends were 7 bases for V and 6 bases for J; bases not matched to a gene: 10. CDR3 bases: TGTGCCAGCACCCCTCCGGGACAGGGACTCAATGAGCAGTTCTTC. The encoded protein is CASTPPGQGLNEQFF.

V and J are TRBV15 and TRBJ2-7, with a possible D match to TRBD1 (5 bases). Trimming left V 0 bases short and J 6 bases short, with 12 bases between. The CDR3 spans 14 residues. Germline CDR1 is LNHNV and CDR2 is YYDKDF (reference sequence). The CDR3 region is CATSRDLDNLEQYF. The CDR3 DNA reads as TGTGCCACCAGCAGAGATCTGGACAATCTCGAGCAGTACTTC.